One sample yielded the 26 T cell receptor beta chains listed below, sequenced in a study of blood T cell repertoires in COVID-19. Libraries were prepared by immunoSEQ multiplex PCR; TCRdb keeps only in-frame clonotypes and omits some of them. Of 95,000 to 150,000 clones listed, 85% to 90% were seen once; the top ten hold over 1.5%. The sequenced sample consisted of peripheral blood. The source is a human donor in a cohort sampled during active COVID-19.

The chain carries TRBV25-1 and TRBJ1-4, with D perhaps TRBD1 (6 bases). Germline values: CDR1 MGHDK, CDR2 SYGVNS. CDR3 size: 17 residues. V was cut by 7 bases and J by 8 bases, with 26 bases left in between. In DNA, the CDR3 is TGTGCCAGCACCAGGGGTCCAACTACGGCAATGGGGGAAAAACTGTTTTTT. It translates to CASTRGPTTAMGEKLFF. The entire variable domain, with the rest obtained from reference TRBV25-1 and TRBJ1-4, is as follows: EADIYQTPRYLVIGTGKKITLECSQTMGHDKMYWYQQDPGMELHLIHYSYGVNSTEKGDLSSESTVSRIRTEHFPLTLESARPSHTSQYLCASTRGPTTAMGEKLFFGSGTQLSVL.

The gene calls are TRBV10-2 and TRBJ1-2; D not certain. The germline V gene encodes CDR1 WSHSY and CDR2 SAAADI. There are 14 residues in the CDR3. With 0 bases removed from V and 1 base from J, the gap between germline ends came to 6 bases. CDR3 loop: CASSESALNYGYTF. The DNA for the CDR3 is TGCGCCAGCAGTGAGTCAGCGCTTAACTATGGCTACACCTTC.

This clone has only one observation. The chain is built from TRBV6-5 and TRBJ2-7; TRBD1 is a possible D gene (6 bases). There are 15 residues in the CDR3. V was shortened by 2 bases and J by 0 bases, with 11 bases between the two germline ends. CDR1 and CDR2 (germline): MNHEY, SVGAGI. CDR3 residues: CASSYGAQGSYEQYF. The CDR3 bases are TGTGCCAGCAGTTACGGTGCACAGGGCTCCTACGAGCAGTACTTC.

The genes are TRBV9 and TRBJ2-7; 11 nucleotides match TRBD2. Germline trimming cut 1 base from V and 5 bases from J; bases unmatched to any gene: 5. The CDR3 spans 15 residues. CDR1 is SGDLS, CDR2 YYNGEE, per germline. DNA of the CDR3: TGTGCCAGCAGCGTAACTAGCGGGAGTCCCCACGAGCAGTACTTC. Amino acids: CASSVTSGSPHEQYF.

The chain joins TRBV4-1 to TRBJ2-5; D uncertain. V dropped 3 bases and J dropped 5 bases, with 10 bases sitting between them. The germline gives CDR1 MGHRA, CDR2 YSYEKL. The CDR3 is 13 residues long. The CDR3 DNA follows: TGCGCCAGCAGCCAGAGTCCGGTGGAGACCCAGTACTTC. Translation: CASSQSPVETQYF.

This sequence joins TRBV6-5 and TRBJ1-5; 10 bases are shared with TRBD1. This CDR3 is built from 15 residues. Germline-derived CDR1 and CDR2 are MNHEY and SVGAGI. Unmatched junction bases numbered 4, after V lost 6 bases and J lost 2 bases. The CDR3 DNA reads as TGTGCCAGCAGGAGGGACAGGGGTGGCAATCAGCCCCAGCATTTT. This gives the protein CASRRDRGGNQPQHF.

The chain has TRBV27 and TRBJ2-1, with TRBD2 matching 8 bases. The CDR3 runs to 19 residues. Germline loops: CDR1 MNHEY, CDR2 SMNVEV (reference sequence). Losses at the gene ends were 0 bases for V and 4 bases for J; bases not matched to a gene: 14. The CDR3 sequence: CASSLSPGTERGLYNEQFF. Here the CDR3 DNA reads TGTGCCAGCAGTTTATCCCCCGGGACCGAGCGGGGGTTGTACAATGAGCAGTTCTTC.

This chain joins TRBV5-1 and TRBJ1-1; D is unclear. Trimming took 1 base from V and 1 from J, leaving 8 bases between them. CDR1 is SGHRS, CDR2 YFSETQ, per germline. This CDR3 region has 14 residues. CDR3 nucleotides: TGCGCCAGCAGCTTGAGACAACCGAACACTGAAGCTTTCTTT. Protein: CASSLRQPNTEAFF.

The genes are TRBV2 and TRBJ2-3, with 7 bases lining up with TRBD1. CDR1 and CDR2 from the germline V gene are SNHLY and FYNNEI. There are 16 residues in the CDR3. V dropped 3 bases and J dropped 2; count of bases not matched to a gene: 8. This chain's CDR3 is CASSDVGGQITDTQYF. CDR3 nucleotides: TGTGCCAGCAGTGACGTTGGGGGACAGATCACAGATACGCAGTATTTT.

V usage is TRBV15 and J usage is TRBJ2-2; a possible D gene is TRBD2 (6 bases). The CDR3 is made up of 16 amino acids. The V gene's germline CDR1 is LNHNV and CDR2 YYDKDF (reference sequence). V was clipped by 1 base and J by 4 bases, with 13 bases between them. CDR3 sequence reads: CATSRVGGMGTGELFF. CDR3 in DNA: TGTGCCACCAGCAGAGTTGGCGGGATGGGCACCGGGGAGCTGTTTTTT.

The chain joins TRBV19 to TRBJ2-7; unclear D gene. This CDR3 spans 12 amino acids. V lost 3 bases and J lost 3, with 6 bases in between. Germline CDR1 and CDR2: LNHDA and SQIVND (reference sequence). The CDR3, as DNA: TGTGCCAGTAGTATGAACAGCTACGAGCAGTACTTC. It specifies CASSMNSYEQYF.

The J gene is TRBJ1-2, the V gene TRBV25-1; the match to TRBD1 covers 7 bases. Trimming cost V 7 bases and J 3 bases; bases outside gene matches: 5. Germline V gene lookup returns CDR1 MGHDK and CDR2 SYGVNS. The CDR3 runs to 13 residues. The CDR3 is CASIRQGDYGYTF. CDR3 nucleotide sequence: TGTGCCAGCATTCGGCAGGGGGACTATGGCTACACCTTC.

The chain employs TRBV11-2 and TRBJ1-1; TRBD1 might be the D (5 bases). The V end lost 3 bases, the J end lost 1 base, and 9 bases lay between the germline ends. CDR1 and CDR2 (germline): SGHAT, FQNNGV. The CDR3 loop spans 14 amino acids. The CDR3 sequence: CASSLGGTNTEAFF. DNA of the CDR3: TGTGCCAGCAGCTTGGGGGGGACGAACACTGAAGCTTTCTTT.

The chain has TRBV6-4 and TRBJ1-1; D unresolved. Germline CDR1 reads MRHNA; CDR2 reads SNTAGT. The V end was cut by 5 bases, the J end by 5 bases, with 15 bases between. The CDR3 totals 14 residues. CDR3 sequence reads: CASSRTGEGTEAFF. The DNA for the CDR3 is TGTGCCAGCAGTCGTACCGGGGAAGGGACTGAAGCTTTCTTT.

The chain combines TRBV15 with TRBJ2-3; D is perhaps TRBD2 (6 bases). Germline lookup yields CDR1 LNHNV and CDR2 YYDKDF (reference sequence). Deletions cut 5 bases from V and 9 bases from J, with 15 bases between. This CDR3 comprises 13 residues. Here the CDR3 DNA reads TGTGCCACCAGCTGGATAGGCGGGAAGACGCAGTATTTT. This translates into CATSWIGGKTQYF. Full variable domain (outside the CDR3, taken from reference TRBV15 and TRBJ2-3): DAMVIQNPRYQVTQFGKPVTLSCSQTLNHNVMYWYQQKSSQAPKLLFHYYDKDFNNEADTPDNFQSRRPNTSFCFLDIRSPGLGDTAMYLCATSWIGGKTQYFGPGTRLTVL.

The chain combines TRBV5-5 with TRBJ2-7, with D unresolved. Trimming shortened V by 0 bases and J by 3 bases, and 7 bases separated the two germline ends. The CDR3 runs 13 residues. Germline CDR1 and CDR2: SGHKS and YYEKEE (reference sequence). The CDR3: CASSLETGYEQYF. CDR3 DNA: TGTGCCAGCAGCTTGGAGACTGGCTACGAGCAGTACTTC.

V and J are TRBV3-1 (or the pseudogene TRBV3-2) and TRBJ2-3; 11 bases are shared with TRBD2. J lost 3 bases, V lost 5 bases, and 4 bases had no gene match. This CDR3 is built from 15 residues. CDR1 is LGHDT, CDR2 YNNKEL, per germline (reference sequence). CDR3 amino acids: CASSSSSGGTDTQYF. The DNA of the CDR3 is TGTGCCAGCAGCTCTTCTAGCGGGGGGACAGATACGCAGTATTTT.

The chain couples TRBV24-1 to TRBJ2-3; 8 nucleotides agree with TRBD2. Germline V CDR1 and CDR2: KGHDR, SFDVKD. The J segment lost 6 bases and the V segment lost 6 bases, leaving 13 bases of the junction unmatched. The CDR3 loop spans 16 amino acids. CDR3 nucleotide sequence: TGTGCCACCAGTATCGGGGGGGGAGGTTTTTTGGATACGCAGTATTTT. Amino acid sequence: CATSIGGGGFLDTQYF.

This clone was counted once. The chain links TRBV28 to TRBJ1-1; D is unresolved. This CDR3 spans 14 amino acids. V was shortened by 6 bases and J by 6 bases, with 17 bases between the two germline ends. In germline, CDR1 is MDHEN, CDR2 SYDVKM. The CDR3 DNA reads as TGTGCCAGCAGGGGAGACCGGGGTAAGGCTGAAGCTTTCTTT. Its protein is CASRGDRGKAEAFF.

This clone occurred many times. Within the sample, other DNA sequences also encode this same CDR3. The chain couples TRBV24-1 to TRBJ2-7; 10 nucleotides agree with TRBD1. The V gene's germline CDR1 is KGHDR and CDR2 SFDVKD. The J segment lost 6 bases and the V segment lost 5 bases, leaving 3 bases of the junction unmatched. The CDR3 has 13 amino acids. CDR3 protein: CATSARTGGEQYF. DNA for the CDR3: TGTGCCACCAGTGCTCGGACAGGGGGCGAGCAGTACTTC.

In nucleotides, the CDR3 is TGTGCCAGCAGCATCCCGGGACAGGGGGCTTACGAGCAGTACTTC. It is translated as CASSIPGQGAYEQYF. The chain is built from TRBV11-2 and TRBJ2-7, with 12 positions matching TRBD1. V trimming: 5 bases; J trimming: 4 bases; junction bases outside the gene matches: 6. The CDR3 is made up of 15 amino acids. The germline V gene has CDR1 SGHAT and CDR2 FQNNGV. Looking up the rest from reference TRBV11-2 and TRBJ2-7 gives the full variable domain: EAGVAQSPRYKIIEKRQSVAFWCNPISGHATLYWYQQILGQGPKLLIQFQNNGVVDDSQLPKDRFSAERLKGVDSTLKIQPAKLEDSAVYLCASSIPGQGAYEQYFGPGTRLTVT.

The J gene is TRBJ2-5, the V gene TRBV5-6; TRBD2 matches 14 bases. This CDR3 has 16 residues. Looked up from germline, CDR1 is SGHDT and CDR2 is YYEEEE. V dropped 4 bases and J dropped 3; count of bases not matched to a gene: 5. CDR3 DNA: TGTGCCAGCAGCCAAAGGACTAGCGGGGGGAAAGAGACCCAGTACTTC. Translation: CASSQRTSGGKETQYF.

The chain employs TRBV3-1 (or the pseudogene TRBV3-2) and TRBJ2-2; 8 positions agree with TRBD1. The CDR3 runs 15 residues. The germline V gene has CDR1 LGHDT and CDR2 YNNKEL (reference sequence). The V and J ends lost 2 bases and 6 bases, in that order; junction bases with no gene match: 5. CDR3 nucleotides: TGTGCCAGCAGCCAATACGACAGGGGCGCCGGGGAGCTGTTTTTT. It codes for CASSQYDRGAGELFF.

The chain joins TRBV5-1 to TRBJ1-4; maybe TRBD1 (5 bases). CDR3 length: 15 residues. V lost 0 bases, J lost 8 bases, and 14 bases lay in between. Germline V gene lookup returns CDR1 SGHRS and CDR2 YFSETQ. The CDR3 region is CASSLDDSPGEKLFF. CDR3 coding DNA: TGCGCCAGCAGCTTGGACGACAGCCCCGGAGAAAAACTGTTTTTT.

The rearrangement uses TRBV18 and TRBJ1-2; D is possibly TRBD1 (6 bases). Germline V gene sequence: CDR1 KGHSH, CDR2 LQKENI. The CDR3 totals 14 residues. Trimming left V 5 bases short and J 0 bases short, with 10 bases between. The CDR3 here is CASSTGTSNYGYTF. CDR3 in DNA: TGTGCCAGCTCAACCGGGACATCTAACTATGGCTACACCTTC.

The rearrangement links TRBV12-5 to TRBJ1-3, with D possibly TRBD1 on 5 matching bases. Germline lookup yields CDR1 LGHNT and CDR2 FRNRAP. Trimming left V 1 base short and J 8 bases short, with 12 bases between. The CDR3 has 14 residues. CDR3 coding DNA: TGTGCTAGTGGTTTGGGCTCGGTAGGGGACACCATATATTTT. Translation: CASGLGSVGDTIYF.